This T cell receptor beta chain emerged from a study of shared clonotypes between healthy human individuals (dated by TCRdb to about 2020). For the wider study: The cohort comprised two women and a few men aged 18 to 49 years. Between about 0.8 and 9 billion PBMCs per donor were obtained by leukapheresis. Libraries were prepared and TCR repertoires were sequenced by different laboratories using diverse techniques, in order to increase sequencing depth and limit assay-specific biases. The study deeply sequenced blood TCR repertoires of about 5 healthy adults to estimate repertoire size and the extent of clonotype sharing between individuals. For each donor, CD4 naive and CD4 memory were each given three plates, CD8 naive was given two plates, and CD8 memory was given one plate. Results the study describes overall, beyond this receptor: Because the study included only a small number of donors, the genetic and exposure-history diversity represented was limited. Even with the large sequencing depth, rarefaction of the sorted-subset datasets indicated that sequencing was incomplete. Pairwise subsampling indicated that sequencing depth was expected to affect the degree of clonotype sharing among donors. Compared with non-shared clonotypes, clonotypes shared by all four sorted-subset donors had higher generation probabilities. About 4.5% of naive CD4, 3.5% of naive CD8, about 2.1% of memory CD4, and less than 0.45% of memory CD8 clonotypes were shared across a few donors. Only blood was sampled, and tissue TCR repertoires likely differ from those in blood. Larger estimated clonotype richness was generally found for naive subsets than for memory subsets.

Reading the germline V gene (reference sequence) gives CDR1 SEHNR and CDR2 FQNEAQ. The CDR3 holds 13 amino acids from the cysteine to the phenylalanine. This entry keeps only the CDR3 DNA: 39 bases, framed from base 1. Trimming accounts for 2 bases at V and 5 bases at J, while the number of junction bases matched to no gene is 2. In its sample, this clone was seen many times. Its antigen is unknown. Base qualities are missing; no much larger clone stands one base away. The donors were healthy, HIV-negative adults who had no recently reported acute infections or vaccinations. All donors were Caucasian adults living in Nashville, Tennessee, USA. CD4+ T cells were enriched by magnetic negative selection; naive cells were then positively selected on CD45RA, and the negative fraction formed the memory subset. Blood was collected by leukapheresis, and PBMCs were isolated by Ficoll-Histopaque density gradient centrifugation and then cryopreserved in liquid nitrogen vapor phase. Analytical flow cytometry was used to check the purity and quantity of each magnetically sorted T cell population. Genomic DNA was isolated from every sorted fraction and measured by UV absorbance on a Nanodrop 2000c.

Using the deep immunoSEQ assay, multiplex PCR amplified TCR CDR3 regions from genomic DNA. For each cell subset, the extracted genomic DNA was distributed evenly across all wells of several immunoSEQ 96-well plates, and each plate served as one replicate. Each replicate PCR for sorted subsets received approximately 200 ng genomic DNA, equal to 30,000 or so T cell genomes. Purified libraries were quantified with a Qubit 3.0 fluorometer, sized on a Bioanalyzer 2100, and re-quantified with the KAPA Library Quantification kit. Every immunoSEQ 96-well plate was sequenced on a separate single-read 150-cycle Illumina NextSeq 550 flow cell. The paper's processing steps were these. Because only junctional sequences without quality scores were contained in the immunoSEQ output, filtering matching that applied to full-length reads could not be performed. To assign V/J genes and CDR3, sequences were annotated using PyIR, a Python wrapper for IgBLAST v1.9, with IMGT germline references. Reads were filtered out if the reads had weak V/J assignments (E-value above 1e-6), no CDR3, stop codons, out-of-frame junctions, or ambiguous translated residues. V3J clonotypes were defined as sequences sharing the same inferred V gene, J gene, and CDR3 amino acid sequence. The percentage overlap between two repertoires was calculated by dividing the number of shared unique clonotypes by the size of the smaller repertoire. RTK rarefaction, the Chao1 estimator, and Recon v2.1 estimates of unobserved clonotypes were used to assess repertoire richness. OLGA was used to compute generation probabilities for all TCRbeta clonotypes that the gDNA method yielded from a few donors. As stored in TCRdb, this immuneACCESS dataset retains in-frame rearrangements with V and J assigned. A fraction of the clones does not appear; measured against another copy, unresolved V genes explain less than half of the discrepancy, and the remainder lacks a known reason. V, J and clone size were drawn from that table, and D and trimming were deduced from the DNA. This sample has more than 550,000 clones in its table, and approximately 77% of those were observed once. The ten biggest clones cover under 2% of the sample.

Rearrangement joined TRBV7-9 to TRBJ2-5; TRBD1 aligns with 7 central bases. The sample taken for sequencing was memory CD4+ T cells sorted from blood. Per the publication, the cell subset or site label means: CD45RA-negative fraction. This TCR was sampled from a woman aged 25 to 39 in good health. At the DNA level, the sequence is TGTGCCAGCAGCTTAATGACAGGGGAGACCCAGTACTTC. It encodes CASSLMTGETQYF.